This record covers a single T cell receptor beta chain. Its binding antigen is unknown. No base quality values were provided; no much bigger clone lies one nucleotide off. The study tested focal radiation therapy combined with CTLA-4 blockade (ipilimumab) in patients with chemo-refractory metastatic non-small-cell lung cancer. Including the terminal cysteine and phenylalanine, the CDR3 comprises 13 residues. Here the CDR3 DNA is all that survives: 39 bases in frame from base 1. In the germline V gene (reference sequence), CDR1 corresponds to SGHNT and CDR2 to YYREEE. V trim: 5 bases; J trim: 7 bases; unmatched bases: 4. This record belongs to a study of radiotherapy plus CTLA-4 blockade in lung cancer (dated by TCRdb to 2016 to 2018). With respect to the entire study: Objective responses occurred in around 20% of enrolled patients, and 31% achieved disease control.

Overall study results and their limits: After treatment with radiotherapy and ipilimumab, TCR clones that originated in tumors expanded in peripheral blood. The strongest predictors of response were reported to be early dynamic shifts in blood T cell clones along with a rise in serum interferon-beta following radiation.

Libraries were constructed by the immunoSEQ multiplex PCR assay. As stored in TCRdb, this immuneACCESS dataset retains in-frame rearrangements with V and J assigned. A fraction of the clones does not appear; measured against another copy, unresolved V genes explain less than half of the discrepancy, and the remainder lacks a known reason. The sample records 40,000 to 55,000 clones, 86% of which are singletons. Clones ranked in the top ten supply around 17% of the sample. The rearranged chain carries TRBV5-4 and TRBJ2-7; 12 central bases correspond to TRBD2. The TCR originated in a human donor with non-small cell lung cancer that progressed on radiotherapy plus ipilimumab. Some clones in this sample may be carry-over from other donors' samples. The sequences come from peripheral blood, collected from a patient treated with radiotherapy plus ipilimumab. In nucleotides, the sequence is TGTGCCAGCAGACCAACTAGCGGGAGGGAGCAGTACTTC. It specifies CASRPTSGREQYF.